These T cell receptor beta chains were read from a single sample in a study of cytomegalovirus exposure and HLA in healthy donors. The repertoire was sequenced with immunoSEQ multiplex PCR; TCRdb's copy has only in-frame clones and lacks some. The data contain 100,000 to 120,000 clones, around 79% of them singletons. Input material: PBMCs. The source of these receptors is a woman in her 30s in good health and CMV-seronegative. CDR3s include the opening cysteine and the closing phenylalanine or tryptophan. Fields, in order: clone size, J gene, D gene, V gene, CDR3 protein, CDR3 DNA. D genes are given only for firm matches. The listing skips clone size in some rows; elsewhere it reads once, few, many or a size class.

NA,TRBJ2-7,TRBD1,TRBV11-2,CASSPPWTGGDYEQYF,TGTGCCAGCAGCCCCCCTTGGACAGGGGGTGACTACGAGCAGTACTTC
NA,TRBJ2-1,TRBD1,TRBV4-3,CASSQLTGDNEQFF,TGCGCCAGCAGCCAATTGACAGGGGACAATGAGCAGTTCTTC
NA,TRBJ2-2,TRBD2,TRBV28,CASSLGSGETGELFF,TGTGCCAGCAGTTTAGGTAGCGGGGAAACCGGGGAGCTGTTTTTT
NA,TRBJ2-1,TRBD2,TRBV7-2,CASRPSLAGGSNEQFF,TGTGCCAGCAGGCCCAGCCTAGCGGGAGGGTCCAATGAGCAGTTCTTC
NA,TRBJ1-1,NA,TRBV30,CAWISGLSNTEAFF,TGTGCCTGGATTTCAGGGCTGTCGAACACTGAAGCTTTCTTT
NA,TRBJ1-4,TRBD1,TRBV7-9,CAISSGTGNEKLFF,TGTGCCATCAGCTCCGGGACAGGGAATGAAAAACTGTTTTTT
NA,TRBJ1-3,NA,TRBV6-1,CASSEATYTIYF,TGTGCCAGCAGTGAAGCGACATACACCATATATTTT
NA,TRBJ1-5,TRBD1,TRBV19,CASSIDHGTGRQPQHF,TGTGCCAGTAGTATAGATCACGGGACAGGTAGACAGCCCCAGCATTTT
NA,TRBJ1-5,TRBD1,TRBV5-6,CASSRFLGQGGNQPQHF,TGTGCCAGCAGCCGATTTTTGGGACAGGGGGGCAATCAGCCCCAGCATTTT
once,TRBJ2-1,TRBD2,TRBV9,CASSVGPAGGGNEQFF,TGTGCCAGCAGCGTAGGTCCCGCGGGGGGGGGTAATGAGCAGTTCTTC
NA,TRBJ2-5,NA,TRBV1,CTSSQDRPGKWETQYF,TGCACCAGCAGCCAAGACCGCCCGGGAAAGTGGGAGACCCAGTACTTC
few,TRBJ1-1,NA,TRBV7-8,CASSLDFYRSNTEAFF,TGTGCCAGCAGCTTAGACTTCTATAGGAGCAACACTGAAGCTTTCTTT
NA,TRBJ2-1,TRBD2,TRBV13,CASSSGLAGINEQFF,TGTGCCAGCAGCTCGGGACTAGCGGGCATTAATGAGCAGTTCTTC
NA,TRBJ2-7,TRBD1,TRBV6-6,CASSPPGQSSYEQYF,TGTGCCAGCAGCCCACCGGGACAGAGCTCCTACGAGCAGTACTTC